These 5 T cell receptor beta chains share one sample of origin, sequenced in a study of OX40 agonist ivuxolimab in advanced cancers. Clones were read by immunoSEQ multiplex PCR, and TCRdb kept only the in-frame ones, dropping some. In the table there are tens of thousands of clones, 84% of which are singletons. Sequencing used CD4+ or CD8+ T cells sorted from blood, obtained in a trial of the OX40 agonist ivuxolimab. The source is an adult with an advanced solid tumor such as melanoma, head and neck, liver or kidney cancer.

The V call is TRBV21-1, the J call TRBJ1-5. TRBV21-1 is termed a pseudogene. This CDR3 spans 16 amino acids. The CDR3 reads CASSKMGGSGNQPQHF. The CDR3 DNA reads TGTGCCAGCAGCAAAATGGGGGGGTCGGGTAATCAGCCCCAGCATTTT.

V and J are TRBV11-2 and TRBJ2-7, with TRBD2 matching 8 bases. CDR1 and CDR2 from the germline V gene are SGHAT and FQNNGV. The CDR3 loop spans 16 amino acids. V was pared by 2 bases and J by 2 bases, with 8 bases of the junction left unmatched. For the CDR3, the DNA is TGTGCCAGCAGCTTAAGGGCTAGCGGGCTAACCTACGAGCAGTACTTC. It encodes CASSLRASGLTYEQYF.

The J gene is TRBJ1-3, the V gene TRBV28, with D unresolved. This CDR3 region has 11 residues. From germline, CDR1 is MDHEN and CDR2 SYDVKM. V was trimmed by 2 bases and J by 8 bases, leaving 4 bases between them. The CDR3 here is CASSLEYTIYF. The CDR3 coding sequence is TGTGCCAGCAGTTTAGAATACACCATATATTTT.

The chain has TRBV6-5 and TRBJ1-2; a weak D match, TRBD1 (5 bases). This CDR3 spans 15 amino acids. CDR1 is MNHEY, CDR2 SVGAGI, per germline. Trimming pared 6 bases from V and 1 base from J, leaving 15 bases between. Written as DNA, the CDR3 is TGTGCCAGCAGCCAACCGGGACCCTATAACTATGGCTACACCTTC. Amino acid sequence: CASSQPGPYNYGYTF.

The CDR3 is CASSPPGVFKTQYF. The DNA of the CDR3 is TGTGCCAGCTCACCACCAGGGGTCTTCAAGACCCAGTACTTC. The rearrangement joins TRBV18 to TRBJ2-5; a weak D match, TRBD1 (5 bases). This CDR3 spans 14 amino acids. Germline lookup yields CDR1 KGHSH and CDR2 LQKENI. V was trimmed by 0 bases and J by 6 bases, leaving 11 bases between them.